This TCR beta chain was obtained from a study of human T cells and chemical hapten exposure. This sample's time point: patch test 2, 6 weeks after DPC sensitization. Noted treatment: therapeutic diphenylcyclopropenone sensitization with weekly scalp DPC. Ahead of each patch test application, blood was drawn. The V end was cut by 2 bases, the J end by 4 bases, with 11 bases between. Per the germline V gene, CDR1 is GTSNPN and CDR2 is SVGIG (reference sequence). This CDR3 region has 13 residues. This clonotype was seen more than once but under ten times. In TCRdb, the RACE reads were re-called with MiXCR into one record per CDR3 protein. The sample has about 140,000 distinct CDR3 sequences, approximately 12% seen once.

The rearrangement uses TRBV30 and TRBJ1-1; D is possibly TRBD1 (5 bases). Material: whole blood, obtained in connection with sensitization to the hapten diphenylcyclopropenone (DPC). The TCR sequence derives from a woman between 50 and 59 years old with alopecia areata. Some clones in this sample may be carry-over from other donors' samples. CDR3 sequence (DNA): TGTGCCTGGAGTCGGAGCAGGGCCACTGAAGCTTTCTTT. Translated: CAWSRSRATEAFF. Full variable domain (remainder filled in from reference TRBV30 and TRBJ1-1): SQTIHQWPATLVQPVGSPLSLECTVEGTSNPNLYWYRQAAGRGLQLLFYSVGIGQISSEVPQNLSASRPQDRQFILSSKKLLLSDSGFYLCAWSRSRATEAFFGQGTRLTVV.